What follows are 9 T cell receptor beta chains derived from one specimen sequenced in a study of cytomegalovirus exposure and HLA in healthy donors. The PCR made use of 60 Vbeta and 13 Jbeta primers. Clones were read by immunoSEQ multiplex PCR, and TCRdb kept only the in-frame ones, dropping some. The table shows 100,000 or so clones, with 84% occurring only once. The specimen sequenced was PBMCs. The source is a woman aged 18-29 years in good health and CMV-seronegative.

This clone showed up just once. The junction departs from germline at one end; a sequencing error may be responsible. Within the sample, other DNA sequences also encode this same CDR3. This rearrangement joins TRBV7-2 to TRBJ1-2, with D possibly matching TRBD1 (6 bases). In germline, CDR1 is SGHTA, CDR2 FQGNSA. The CDR3 loop spans 13 amino acids. The CDR3 is CASSYGTPYGYTF. The CDR3 nucleotides are TGCGCCAGCAGCTACGGGACACCTTATGGCTACACCTTC. The full variable domain, rest sourced from reference TRBV7-2 and TRBJ1-2, is GAGVSQSPSNKVTEKGKDVELRCDPISGHTALYWYRQSLGQGLEFLIYFQGNSAPDKSGLPSDRFSAERTGGSVSTLTIQRTQQEDSAVYLCASSYGTPYGYTFGSGTRLTVV.

This chain links TRBV6-5 with TRBJ2-5; 10 bases map to TRBD2. The tail of the sequence fits TRBJ2-7 better, so the J call may be wrong. The germline gives CDR1 MNHEY, CDR2 SVGAGI. This CDR3 is built from 14 residues. CDR3 region: CATKAGGLSLEQYF. The CDR3 DNA reads as TGTGCCACTAAAGCGGGGGGGCTTTCTCTCGAGCAGTACTTC.

J is TRBJ2-3 and V is TRBV6-4; 10 bases fit TRBD2. V lost 3 bases and J lost 2; bases outside the gene matches: 2. Per germline, CDR1 MRHNA and CDR2 SNTAGT. The CDR3 runs to 15 residues. CDR3 loop: CASSELAGTTDTQYF. The CDR3 DNA follows: TGTGCCAGCAGTGAACTAGCGGGGACCACAGATACGCAGTATTTT.

The chain joins TRBV6-1 to TRBJ2-7, with TRBD1 identical over 7 bases. This CDR3 spans 14 amino acids. J was trimmed by 6 bases and V by 1 base; bases with no gene match: 6. Germline CDR1 reads MNHNS; CDR2 reads SASEGT. CDR3 in amino acids: CASSEGQGPSEQYF. CDR3 in DNA: TGTGCCAGCAGTGAAGGACAGGGACCCTCCGAGCAGTACTTC.

V usage is TRBV28 and J usage is TRBJ2-3; 7 nucleotides match TRBD2. V was clipped by 4 bases and J by 2 bases; unmatched bases: 3. The germline CDR1 and CDR2 sequences are MDHEN and SYDVKM. The CDR3 runs 14 residues. CDR3 coding DNA: TGTGCCAGCAGTTCGGGGGGACCCACAGATACGCAGTATTTT. Translated, it gives CASSSGGPTDTQYF.

The rearrangement links TRBV5-4 to TRBJ2-5; TRBD1 aligns across 8 bases. J lost 5 bases, V lost 4 bases, and 10 bases had no gene match. This CDR3 is built from 15 residues. Germline loops: CDR1 SGHNT, CDR2 YYREEE (reference sequence). The CDR3 sequence: CASSGSTGVYETQYF. In DNA, the CDR3 is TGTGCCAGCAGCGGCTCGACAGGGGTTTACGAGACCCAGTACTTC.

This rearrangement joins TRBV7-9 to TRBJ2-1; 11 bases agree with TRBD2. Germline V gene sequence: CDR1 SEHNR, CDR2 FQNEAQ (reference sequence). Trimming removed 6 bases from V and 0 bases from J; junction bases left unmatched: 13. CDR3 length: 19 residues. The DNA for the CDR3 is TGTGCCAGCAGTCGACCCGGGACTAGCGGATATTACTCCTACAATGAGCAGTTCTTC. Translating it yields CASSRPGTSGYYSYNEQFF.

This clone was observed a handful of times. The genes are TRBV7-3 and TRBJ2-6; D possibly corresponds to TRBD2 (6 bases). V lost 0 bases and J 0 bases, leaving 12 bases between the germline ends. Germline CDR1 is SGHTA and CDR2 is FQGTGA. The CDR3 is made up of 18 amino acids. The CDR3 sequence: CASSLTGGWSSGANVLTF. The CDR3 DNA is TGTGCCAGCAGCTTAACGGGGGGTTGGAGCTCTGGGGCCAACGTCCTGACTTTC.

V usage is TRBV11-1 and J usage is TRBJ2-1; the D gene is possibly TRBD2 (6 bases). With 5 bases removed from V and 8 bases from J, the gap between germline ends came to 13 bases. The CDR3 has 13 residues. CDR1 is SGHAT, CDR2 FQDESV, per germline (reference sequence). CDR3 nucleotides: TGTGCCAGCAGCCGAGGAGGGTTCGATGAGCAGTTCTTC. Its protein product is CASSRGGFDEQFF.